One sample yielded the 25 T cell receptor beta chains listed below, sequenced in a study of blood T cell repertoires in COVID-19. This table comes from immunoSEQ multiplex PCR, and its TCRdb copy is limited to in-frame clones, with some not included. Of around 140,000 clones in the sample, 60% to 85% are singletons; the top ten hold roughly 15%. The sequencing input was peripheral blood. These receptors were collected from a man aged 45-65 years with acute or convalescent COVID-19.

The rearrangement joins TRBV11-3 to TRBJ1-2; 9 nucleotides agree with TRBD1. CDR1 is SGHNT, CDR2 YENEEA, per germline. The CDR3 sequence is 19 residues long. V was pared by 0 bases and J by 1 base, with 12 bases of the junction left unmatched. CDR3 nucleotides: TGTGCCAGCAGCTTAGATCGTGTTGGGGACAGGGCACTTAACTATGGCTACACCTTC. This gives the protein CASSLDRVGDRALNYGYTF.

The rearrangement links TRBV19 to TRBJ1-1, with D maybe TRBD1 (6 bases). Germline V gene sequence: CDR1 LNHDA, CDR2 SQIVND (reference sequence). Trimming stripped 5 bases from V and 7 bases from J, with 14 bases between. The CDR3 totals 13 residues. CDR3 sequence (DNA): TGTGCCAGTAGTTCCTCCGCAGGGGTTGAAGCTTTCTTT. It is translated as CASSSSAGVEAFF.

V usage is TRBV7-8 and J usage is TRBJ1-5; tentative D call: TRBD1 (5 bases). Germline-derived CDR1 and CDR2 are SGHVS and FQNEAQ. V shed 5 bases and J shed 4 bases, with 9 bases lying between them. The CDR3 has 13 residues. CDR3 DNA sequence: TGTGCCAGCAGCCCGCAGGGTAATCAGCCCCAGCATTTT. This encodes CASSPQGNQPQHF. Drawing the rest from reference TRBV7-8 and TRBJ1-5, the complete variable domain is GAGVSQSPRYKVAKRGQDVALRCDPISGHVSLFWYQQALGQGPEFLTYFQNEAQLDKSGLPSDRFFAERPEGSVSTLKIQRTQQEDSAVYLCASSPQGNQPQHFGDGTRLSIL.

The rearrangement links TRBV6-6 to TRBJ1-3; 8 bases fit TRBD1. J was trimmed by 1 base and V by 4 bases; bases with no gene match: 3. This CDR3 region has 15 residues. CDR1 and CDR2 (germline): MNHNY, SVGAGI (reference sequence). CDR3 DNA: TGTGCCAGCAGTTTAGGACAGGGATCTGGAAACACCATATATTTT. This translates into CASSLGQGSGNTIYF.

The chain joins TRBV5-1 to TRBJ1-1; 8 bases line up with TRBD1. The CDR3 length is 16 residues. Germline V gene lookup returns CDR1 SGHRS and CDR2 YFSETQ. Losses at the gene ends were 3 bases for V and 1 base for J; bases not matched to a gene: 8. CDR3 bases: TGCGCCAGCAGCTCGCCCCAGGGGGCCAGGAACACTGAAGCTTTCTTT. This sequence encodes CASSSPQGARNTEAFF.

This sequence joins TRBV5-4 and TRBJ2-3; weak D call: TRBD1 (5 bases). Trimming removed 0 bases from V and 4 bases from J, with 12 bases in between. The CDR3 is made up of 15 amino acids. Germline assignment: CDR1 SGHNT and CDR2 YYREEE (reference sequence). CDR3 in DNA: TGTGCCAGCAGCTTGGAAGGAGACAGACCAGATACGCAGTATTTT. It codes for CASSLEGDRPDTQYF.

This clone was counted a single time. V gene TRBV21-1 combines with J gene TRBJ1-6; the DNA was not used to check the table's D call, TRBD1. TRBV21-1 is a pseudogene. This CDR3 contains 17 residues. The CDR3 reads CASSKVRGRGQDSPLHF. In nucleotides, the CDR3 is TGTGCCAGCAGCAAAGTGAGGGGCAGGGGGCAGGATTCACCCCTCCACTTT.

J is TRBJ2-5 and V is TRBV3-1 (or the pseudogene TRBV3-2), with 7 bases lining up with TRBD1. The germline gives CDR1 LGHDT, CDR2 YNNKEL (reference sequence). This CDR3 has 14 residues. J lost 2 bases, V lost 3 bases, and 3 bases had no gene match. The CDR3 reads CASSQTGLQETQYF. The CDR3 DNA reads TGTGCCAGCAGCCAGACAGGGTTGCAAGAGACCCAGTACTTC.

The chain carries TRBV10-1 and TRBJ1-3, with D unresolved. The V end was cut by 2 bases, the J end by 4 bases, with 9 bases between. This CDR3 is built from 14 residues. Germline V gene data show CDR1 as WNHNN and CDR2 as SYGVQD (reference sequence). The CDR3 sequence is CASSETVAGNTIYF. The CDR3 DNA sequence: TGCGCCAGCAGTGAGACAGTTGCCGGAAACACCATATATTTT.

The table lists this clone with a few counts. This chain joins TRBV6-5 and TRBJ1-5; the D gene is possibly TRBD1 (6 bases). Germline values: CDR1 MNHEY, CDR2 SVGAGI. CDR3 length: 16 residues. The V end lost 4 bases, the J end lost 0 bases, and 13 bases lay between the germline ends. CDR3 DNA: TGTGCCAGCAGTTTGATGACGACAGGTAGCAATCAGCCCCAGCATTTT. It encodes CASSLMTTGSNQPQHF.

The V call is TRBV4-1, the J call TRBJ1-2; D call uncertain. The germline V gene encodes CDR1 MGHRA and CDR2 YSYEKL. V lost 0 bases and J lost 8, with 13 bases in between. This CDR3 has 14 amino acids. CDR3 nucleotides: TGCGCCAGCAGCCAAGATCTGAGTCGGGAGGGCTACACCTTC. Its translation is CASSQDLSREGYTF.

The rearrangement joins TRBV12-5 to TRBJ2-1, with 8 bases lining up with TRBD1. V shed 1 base and J 0 bases; nucleotides not matched to a gene: 17. CDR3 size: 21 residues. Germline V gene lookup returns CDR1 LGHNT and CDR2 FRNRAP. The CDR3 region is CASGLDEWSGGPLSSYNEQFF. In nucleotides, the CDR3 is TGTGCTAGTGGTTTGGACGAATGGTCAGGGGGCCCACTTAGCTCCTACAATGAGCAGTTCTTC.

The chain carries TRBV5-1 and TRBJ2-3; 7 bases fit TRBD1. This CDR3 is 14 amino acids long. Germline CDR1 and CDR2: SGHRS and YFSETQ. Trimming removed 7 bases from V and 3 bases from J; junction bases left unmatched: 8. CDR3 residues: CASRQGVETDTQYF. In DNA form, the CDR3 reads TGCGCCAGCCGGCAGGGGGTAGAAACAGATACGCAGTATTTT.

This clone has only one observation. This chain connects TRBV6-5 to TRBJ2-3; 9 bases map to TRBD2. Unmatched junction bases numbered 0, after V lost 2 bases and J lost 0 bases. CDR3 length: 15 residues. Germline V CDR1 and CDR2: MNHEY, SVGAGI. The CDR3 nucleotides are TGTGCCAGCAGTTACCTAGCGGGGAGCACAGATACGCAGTATTTT. This translates into CASSYLAGSTDTQYF.

The gene calls are TRBV12-3 or TRBV12-4 and TRBJ2-2; the D gene is possibly TRBD1 (5 bases). The CDR3 length is 13 residues. V was trimmed by 4 bases and J by 4 bases, leaving 7 bases between them. As DNA, the CDR3 is TGTGCCAGCAGTTGGGGCCTCACCGGGGAGCTGTTTTTT. This translates into CASSWGLTGELFF.

This chain connects TRBV30 to TRBJ2-7; D may be TRBD2 (5 bases). The germline CDR1 and CDR2 sequences are GTSNPN and SVGIG (reference sequence). V was pared by 4 bases and J by 3 bases, with 13 bases between. The CDR3 is 13 residues long. The CDR3 region has the DNA TGTGCCTGGACGGGGATGGGCGGCTACGAGCAGTACTTC. Residues: CAWTGMGGYEQYF.

J is TRBJ1-3 and V is TRBV6-2 or TRBV6-3; D is undetermined. CDR1 is MNHEY and CDR2 is SVGEGT in the germline V gene. This CDR3 spans 15 amino acids. The V and J ends lost 5 bases and 0 bases respectively, with 11 bases between them. CDR3 sequence: CASSPFGPSGNTIYF. In DNA, the CDR3 is TGTGCCAGCAGTCCGTTTGGGCCCTCTGGAAACACCATATATTTT.

The chain couples TRBV5-1 to TRBJ2-4; tentative D call: TRBD2 (5 bases). V was trimmed by 6 bases and J by 8 bases, leaving 15 bases between them. This CDR3 has 13 residues. CDR1 and CDR2 from the germline V gene are SGHRS and YFSETQ. The CDR3 here is CASTKEGHDIQYF. The CDR3 region has the DNA TGCGCCAGCACAAAAGAGGGCCATGACATTCAGTACTTC.

This sequence joins TRBV24-1 and TRBJ1-2; 9 nucleotides match TRBD1. The germline V gene has CDR1 KGHDR and CDR2 SFDVKD. This CDR3 contains 15 residues. Trimming took 2 bases from V and 6 from J; bases not matched to a gene: 6. CDR3 in amino acids: CATSDSGTGKDGYTF. CDR3 nucleotides: TGTGCCACCAGTGATTCCGGGACAGGGAAGGATGGCTACACCTTC.

The chain uses TRBV29-1 and TRBJ2-1, with TRBD1 identical over 8 bases. Germline CDR1 reads SQVTM; CDR2 reads ANQGSEA. The ends lost 2 bases at V and 9 bases at J; junction bases unmatched: 9. The CDR3 totals 14 residues. The CDR3 bases are TGCAGCGTTGAAAAGATCAGGGGGCTTATTGAGCAGTTCTTC. Protein: CSVEKIRGLIEQFF.

The chain carries TRBV3-1 (or the pseudogene TRBV3-2) and TRBJ1-3, with 7 bases fitting TRBD1. CDR3 length: 15 residues. V shed 2 bases and J 4 bases; nucleotides not matched to a gene: 5. Germline values: CDR1 LGHDT, CDR2 YNNKEL (reference sequence). CDR3 in amino acids: CASSQIQGYGNTIYF. CDR3 DNA sequence: TGTGCCAGCAGCCAAATACAGGGGTACGGAAACACCATATATTTT.

The chain employs TRBV1 and TRBJ2-5; the D call of TRBD1 is as the table states it, not checked on the DNA. TRBV1 is deemed a pseudogene. The CDR3 runs to 13 residues. The CDR3 loop reads CTSSRYREETQYF. The CDR3, as DNA: TGCACCAGCAGCCGCTACAGGGAAGAGACCCAGTACTTC.

The V and J genes are TRBV5-1 and TRBJ2-5; no clear D gene. The germline V and J ends were trimmed by 0 bases and 2 bases, with 8 bases remaining between them. CDR1 and CDR2 (germline): SGHRS, YFSETQ. CDR3 length: 14 amino acids. Written as DNA, the CDR3 is TGCGCCAGCAGCTTGGTAGAAACTCAAGAGACCCAGTACTTC. Translation: CASSLVETQETQYF.

The rearrangement links TRBV4-1 to TRBJ2-4, with D possibly matching TRBD2 (6 bases). Trimming removed 0 bases at V and 3 bases at J, with 15 bases between. Germline V gives CDR1 MGHRA, CDR2 YSYEKL. The CDR3 spans 17 residues. CDR3 nucleotide sequence: TGCGCCAGCAGCCAAGACGACCTATCGGAGGGCAAAAACATTCAGTACTTC. Amino acids: CASSQDDLSEGKNIQYF.

V usage is TRBV10-3 and J usage is TRBJ2-1; TRBD2 matches at 8 bases. V lost 5 bases to trimming and J lost 3 bases; unmatched junction nucleotides: 9. The CDR3 sequence is 16 residues long. CDR1 is ENHRY, CDR2 SYGVKD, per germline. The CDR3 loop reads CAISPRGGQSYNEQFF. The DNA of the CDR3 is TGTGCCATCAGTCCTCGGGGGGGCCAAAGCTACAATGAGCAGTTCTTC.